This TCR beta chain was sequenced during a study of blood T cells in healthy people across ages. As for the study in general: Through template switching, about one barcoded beta molecule was captured per two T cells, as measured in model experiments.

For the second PCR, which ran for about 7 to 12 cycles, a sample-barcoded 5' primer and a J-beta primer mix were used. Each CDR3 protein gets one entry after TCRdb re-called the 5' RACE reads with MiXCR. The data show some 900,000 distinct CDR3 sequences, about 28% seen once. Per the germline V gene, CDR1 is SGHTA and CDR2 is FQGNSA. V gave up 5 bases and J gave up 10 bases; unmatched junction bases: 10. This CDR3 is built from 15 residues. Sample: blood. This clonotype was sampled from a woman of 80 years or more in good health. The rearrangement links TRBV7-2 to TRBJ1-6, with 8 bases matching TRBD1. The CDR3 region has the DNA TGTGCCAGCAGCACACAGGGGGGGGACGTATCACCCCTCCACTTT. Protein product: CASSTQGGDVSPLHF. The full variable domain, its missing parts supplied by reference TRBV7-2 and TRBJ1-6, is GAGVSQSPSNKVTEKGKDVELRCDPISGHTALYWYRQSLGQGLEFLIYFQGNSAPDKSGLPSDRFSAERTGGSVSTLTIQRTQQEDSAVYLCASSTQGGDVSPLHFGNGTRLTVT.